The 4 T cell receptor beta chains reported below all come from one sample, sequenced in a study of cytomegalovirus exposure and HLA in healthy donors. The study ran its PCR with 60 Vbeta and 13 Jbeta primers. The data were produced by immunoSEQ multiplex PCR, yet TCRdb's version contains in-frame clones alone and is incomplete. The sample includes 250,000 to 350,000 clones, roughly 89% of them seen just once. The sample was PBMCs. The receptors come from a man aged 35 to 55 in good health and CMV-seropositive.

In DNA form, the CDR3 reads TGTGCCAGCGATCTAGCGGGAGGGTCCTACGAGCAGTACTTC. Translating gives CASDLAGGSYEQYF. The chain links TRBV2 to TRBJ2-7; 12 bases agree with TRBD2. Germline V gives CDR1 SNHLY, CDR2 FYNNEI. This CDR3 has 14 residues. V lost 8 bases to trimming and J lost 1 base; unmatched junction nucleotides: 3. Together with reference TRBV2 and TRBJ2-7, the CDR3 gives the full variable domain: EPEVTQTPSHQVTQMGQEVILRCVPISNHLYFYWYRQILGQKVEFLVSFYNNEISEKSEIFDDQFSVERPDGSNFTLKIRSTKLEDSAMYFCASDLAGGSYEQYFGPGTRLTVT.

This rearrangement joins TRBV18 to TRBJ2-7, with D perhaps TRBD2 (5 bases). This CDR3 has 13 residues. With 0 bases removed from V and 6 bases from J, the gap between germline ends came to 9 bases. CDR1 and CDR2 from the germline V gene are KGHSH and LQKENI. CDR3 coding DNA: TGTGCCAGCTCACCACCGCTAGCTAGCGAGCAGTACTTC. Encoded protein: CASSPPLASEQYF.

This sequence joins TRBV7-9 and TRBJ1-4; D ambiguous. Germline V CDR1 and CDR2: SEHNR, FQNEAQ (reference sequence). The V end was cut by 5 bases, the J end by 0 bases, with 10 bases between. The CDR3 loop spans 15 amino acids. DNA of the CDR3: TGTGCCAGCAGCCCGAACAGTGCAACTAATGAAAAACTGTTTTTT. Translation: CASSPNSATNEKLFF.

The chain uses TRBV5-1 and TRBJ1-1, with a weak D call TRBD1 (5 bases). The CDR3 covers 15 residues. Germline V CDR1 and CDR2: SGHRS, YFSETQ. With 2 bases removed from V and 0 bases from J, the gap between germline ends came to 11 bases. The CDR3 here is CASSLTGSLNTEAFF. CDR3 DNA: TGCGCCAGCAGCTTAACAGGCTCCCTGAACACTGAAGCTTTCTTT.